This TCR beta chain derives from a study of blood T cell repertoires in COVID-19. Per the study methods: Estimation of nucleated cell counts relied on the amplification of reference gene primers. Assay used: immunoSEQ multiplex PCR; TCRdb lists only in-frame clones, some missing. The V and J calls and the clone size are those of that table, but D and trimming were determined from the DNA. The sample carries over 250,000 clones, around nine tenths recorded once. The CDR3 has 15 residues. Trimming cost V 1 base and J 3 bases; bases outside gene matches: 5. Looked up from germline, CDR1 is SGHRS and CDR2 is YFSETQ.

The V call is TRBV5-1, the J call TRBJ2-7; 9 nucleotides line up with TRBD1. This TCR was recovered from a man aged 50 to 60 with acute or convalescent COVID-19. Material for sequencing was peripheral blood. The CDR3, as DNA: TGCGCCAGCAGCTTGCGGGGACAGGGTGACTACGAGCAGTACTTC. Protein sequence: CASSLRGQGDYEQYF.